A selection of T cell receptor beta chains follows, all from one sample in a study of CD8 T cells in ankylosing spondylitis. Each CDR3 protein is one row after TCRdb ran MiXCR on the 5' RACE reads. The profile covers about 350,000 distinct CDR3 sequences, with roughly 20% appearing a single time and around 14% taken by the ten largest. The sample comprised blood, either unsorted or a sorted T cell fraction (not recorded which). These receptors were obtained from a male donor with ankylosing spondylitis or in good health (not recorded which). Each CDR3 is given with its conserved first and last residue. The D gene is left open where the match is weak. A clone size is listed for some rows: how often the clone was seen (once, few, many), or a class if it is expanded.

CDR3: CASSLKRTSLETDTQYF
V: TRBV28
length: 17
J: TRBJ2-3
size: few
D: -

CDR3: CASNEQFF
V: TRBV5-1
length: 8
J: TRBJ2-1
size: many
D: -

CDR3: CASSSLVIQGETQYF
V: TRBV7-9
length: 15
J: TRBJ2-5
size: few
D: -

CDR3: CASNGLAGGSSYNEQFF
V: TRBV2
length: 17
J: TRBJ2-1
size: -
D: TRBD2

CDR3: CSAAPGLATDTQYF
V: TRBV29-1
length: 14
J: TRBJ2-3
size: few
D: TRBD2

CDR3: CSASGTGYNEQFF
V: TRBV20-1
length: 13
J: TRBJ2-1
size: many
D: -

CDR3: CASSQVDPGYNEQFF
V: TRBV3-1
length: 15
J: TRBJ2-1
size: few
D: -

CDR3: CASSPRLAGEQETQYF
V: TRBV12-3/TRBV12-4
length: 16
J: TRBJ2-5
size: -
D: TRBD2

CDR3: CASSLRRWAEKLFF
V: TRBV12-3/TRBV12-4
length: 14
J: TRBJ1-4
size: -
D: -

CDR3: CASSRTRQGYNEQFF
V: TRBV11-2
length: 15
J: TRBJ2-1
size: -
D: TRBD1

CDR3: CASSLGRDLPYNEQFF
V: TRBV11-2
length: 16
J: TRBJ2-1
size: few
D: -

CDR3: CASSSPIGLAGGPDTQYF
V: TRBV28
length: 18
J: TRBJ2-3
size: -
D: TRBD2

CDR3: CASSWVLSGGAYEQYF
V: TRBV28
length: 16
J: TRBJ2-7
size: few
D: -

CDR3: CSVKSPATNEKLFF
V: TRBV29-1
length: 14
J: TRBJ1-4
size: -
D: -

CDR3: CASSIEGLDQETQYF
V: TRBV19
length: 15
J: TRBJ2-5
size: once
D: -

CDR3: CSAPAGGNEQFF
V: TRBV29-1
length: 12
J: TRBJ2-1
size: -
D: TRBD2

CDR3: CAISALTGDVSTDTQYF
V: TRBV10-3
length: 17
J: TRBJ2-3
size: -
D: TRBD1

CDR3: CASSPISSSDTQYF
V: TRBV28
length: 14
J: TRBJ2-3
size: -
D: -

CDR3: CASSEWAGQASPLHF
V: TRBV6-1
length: 15
J: TRBJ1-6
size: few
D: TRBD1

CDR3: CASGEASGEKLFF
V: TRBV9
length: 13
J: TRBJ1-4
size: few
D: -

CDR3: CSARDSGQGPYEQYF
V: TRBV20-1
length: 15
J: TRBJ2-7
size: -
D: TRBD1

CDR3: CSVALSGGHTQQYF
V: TRBV29-1
length: 14
J: TRBJ2-7
size: few
D: TRBD2

CDR3: CASSLATLLATDTQYF
V: TRBV7-2
length: 16
J: TRBJ2-3
size: -
D: TRBD2

CDR3: CASSSDFQIHNEKLFF
V: TRBV6-5
length: 16
J: TRBJ1-4
size: -
D: -

CDR3: CASSLSQPYNEQFF
V: TRBV6-1
length: 14
J: TRBJ2-1
size: -
D: -

CDR3: CASSLHPQPSDTQYF
V: TRBV7-8
length: 15
J: TRBJ2-3
size: once
D: -

CDR3: CASSFPGAGELFF
V: TRBV5-6
length: 13
J: TRBJ2-2
size: -
D: -

CDR3: CSTAGTRGTEAFF
V: TRBV29-1
length: 13
J: TRBJ1-1
size: -
D: -

CDR3: CATSREGASETQYF
V: TRBV15
length: 14
J: TRBJ2-5
size: -
D: -

CDR3: CASTQEPNTEAFF
V: TRBV12-3/TRBV12-4
length: 13
J: TRBJ1-1
size: -
D: -

CDR3: CASSIVLRSWGTSGGARDEQFF
V: TRBV19
length: 22
J: TRBJ2-1
size: once
D: TRBD2

CDR3: CASSLGSTFDGYTF
V: TRBV7-9
length: 14
J: TRBJ1-2
size: -
D: -

CDR3: CSVEDLGDYRRQETQYF
V: TRBV29-1
length: 17
J: TRBJ2-5
size: few
D: TRBD2

CDR3: CASSLELAGGAQYF
V: TRBV11-2
length: 14
J: TRBJ2-5
size: -
D: TRBD2

CDR3: CAGQQGGYEQYF
V: TRBV7-9
length: 12
J: TRBJ2-7
size: -
D: TRBD1

CDR3: CASSLERGGPGTQYF
V: TRBV11-2
length: 15
J: TRBJ2-3
size: few
D: TRBD2

CDR3: CASSKEFIQYF
V: TRBV21-1
length: 11
J: TRBJ2-5
size: few
D: -

CDR3: CASSLGDNEQFF
V: TRBV7-9
length: 12
J: TRBJ2-1
size: many
D: -

CDR3: CASGWRGIYEQYF
V: TRBV6-5
length: 13
J: TRBJ2-7
size: -
D: -

CDR3: CATGQGSYEQYF
V: TRBV10-3
length: 12
J: TRBJ2-7
size: -
D: TRBD1

CDR3: CAISVSPTASTDTQYF
V: TRBV10-3
length: 16
J: TRBJ2-3
size: -
D: -

CDR3: CASSQGPGLNEKLFF
V: TRBV4-1
length: 15
J: TRBJ1-4
size: few
D: -

CDR3: CASSTGIIESGEQFF
V: TRBV7-8
length: 15
J: TRBJ2-1
size: -
D: -

CDR3: CASSMQLGTSYEQYF
V: TRBV19
length: 15
J: TRBJ2-7
size: -
D: -

CDR3: CASQEGAGELFF
V: TRBV27
length: 12
J: TRBJ2-2
size: -
D: -

CDR3: CASSAGGANEQYF
V: TRBV28
length: 13
J: TRBJ2-7
size: -
D: TRBD2

CDR3: CASSSTGVAFNEQFF
V: TRBV5-1
length: 15
J: TRBJ2-1
size: few
D: TRBD1

CDR3: CASSFSGGVDNEQFF
V: TRBV5-5
length: 15
J: TRBJ2-1
size: -
D: TRBD1